Listed below are T cell receptor beta chains from one sample, sequenced in a study of blood T cell repertoires in COVID-19. Assay: immunoSEQ multiplex PCR; the TCRdb copy retains only in-frame clones and omits some. The table records around 310,000 clones, about 88% of them present only once. The sample consisted of peripheral blood. These receptors came from a woman in her sixties or seventies with acute or convalescent COVID-19. The CDR3 runs from the conserved cysteine through the conserved F or W. The D gene is left open where the match is weak. Only some rows state a clone size, as once, few, many or a class for expanded clones.

TRBJ1-1	TRBD1	once	TRBV5-1	CASSLGDRDTEAFF	TGCGCCAGCAGCTTAGGGGACAGGGACACTGAAGCTTTCTTT
TRBJ2-7	.	.	TRBV5-1	CASSPRQATSYEQYF	TGCGCCAGCAGCCCCAGACAGGCCACCTCCTACGAGCAGTACTTC
TRBJ1-5	TRBD1	.	TRBV6-6	CASSQTGVSQPQHF	TGTGCCAGCAGTCAGACAGGGGTGAGTCAGCCCCAGCATTTT
TRBJ2-3	.	.	TRBV5-4	CASSLDRTDTQYF	TGTGCCAGCAGCCTCGACAGAACAGATACGCAGTATTTT
TRBJ2-7	TRBD1	.	TRBV7-9	CASSASPGTGGYRSYEQYF	TGTGCCAGCAGCGCGAGTCCCGGGACAGGGGGCTATAGGTCCTACGAGCAGTACTTC
TRBJ1-1	.	.	TRBV10-3	CATSNGRDYTEAFF	TGTGCCACCTCGAACGGGAGAGACTACACTGAAGCTTTCTTT
TRBJ2-2	.	.	TRBV9	CASRDQDSPPNTGELFF	TGTGCCAGCAGAGACCAGGACAGCCCGCCGAACACCGGGGAGCTGTTTTTT
TRBJ2-1	.	few	TRBV5-1	CASLRLDRHFDEQFF	TGCGCCAGCCTTCGACTGGATCGCCATTTTGATGAGCAGTTCTTC
TRBJ2-3	.	.	TRBV7-2	CASSLKAGTDTQYF	TGTGCCAGCAGCTTAAAAGCGGGCACAGATACGCAGTATTTT
TRBJ1-5	.	.	TRBV24-1	CATSDVSNQPQHF	TGTGCCACCAGTGACGTAAGCAATCAGCCCCAGCATTTT
TRBJ2-7	.	.	TRBV6-5	CASRNPGQRSYEQYF	TGTGCCAGTCGAAATCCGGGACAACGCTCCTACGAGCAGTACTTC
TRBJ2-1	TRBD2	once	TRBV19	CASSIRLAGVSSYNEQFF	TGTGCCAGTAGTATCAGGCTAGCGGGAGTCTCCTCCTACAATGAGCAGTTCTTC
TRBJ1-1	.	.	TRBV29-1	CSVRTLNTEAFF	TGCAGCGTACGGACACTTAACACTGAAGCTTTCTTT
TRBJ1-2	TRBD1	.	TRBV19	CASTRQETGIYGYTF	TGTGCCAGTACCCGACAGGAGACAGGGATCTATGGCTACACCTTC
TRBJ1-6	.	.	TRBV2	CASRREGETPLHF	TGTGCCAGCCGTCGGGAGGGCGAGACACCCCTCCACTTT
TRBJ2-3	TRBD1	.	TRBV9	CASSTPGQGTDTQYF	TGTGCCAGCAGCACGCCCGGACAGGGGACAGATACGCAGTATTTT
TRBJ1-5	TRBD1	.	TRBV19	CASKPGGINQPQHF	TGTGCCAGTAAACCAGGGGGAATCAATCAGCCCCAGCATTTT
TRBJ1-2	.	.	TRBV6-5	CASSYSRQAGYTF	TGTGCCAGCAGTTACTCTCGACAGGCCGGCTACACCTTC
TRBJ1-1	TRBD1	.	TRBV28	CASTTPGGTEAFF	TGTGCCAGCACAACTCCAGGGGGCACTGAAGCTTTCTTT
TRBJ2-2	TRBD2	.	TRBV9	CASSPREGDTGELFF	TGTGCCAGCAGCCCTAGGGAGGGAGACACCGGGGAGCTGTTTTTT
TRBJ2-3	TRBD2	once	TRBV5-4	CASSPGLGTDTQYF	TGTGCCAGCAGCCCCGGACTAGGGACAGATACGCAGTATTTT
TRBJ2-7	.	.	TRBV12-3/TRBV12-4	CASSWDSSYEQYF	TGTGCCAGCAGTTGGGACTCTTCCTACGAGCAGTACTTC
TRBJ2-3	.	.	TRBV27	CASSPGSDTQYF	TGTGCCAGCAGCCCAGGGTCAGATACGCAGTATTTT
TRBJ2-5	TRBD1	.	TRBV7-2	CASSRGTGGFPETQYF	TGTGCCAGCAGCCGCGGGACAGGGGGCTTCCCCGAGACCCAGTACTTC
TRBJ2-5	TRBD2	.	TRBV20-1	CSASRGDQETQYF	TGCAGTGCTAGTCGGGGGGACCAAGAGACCCAGTACTTC
TRBJ1-2	.	.	TRBV28	CASTEPGGLDGYTF	TGTGCCAGCACCGAGCCGGGGGGATTGGATGGCTACACCTTC
TRBJ1-6	TRBD1	.	TRBV9	CASSVGQGNSPLHF	TGTGCCAGCAGCGTAGGACAGGGTAATTCACCCCTCCACTTT
TRBJ2-3	.	.	TRBV5-6	CASSFGGLDTQYF	TGTGCCAGCAGCTTCGGCGGGCTGGATACGCAGTATTTT
TRBJ2-4	TRBD1	.	TRBV30	CACASGGPVDIQYF	TGTGCCTGTGCCTCAGGGGGACCCGTGGACATTCAGTACTTC
TRBJ2-7	.	.	TRBV28	CASSSQDEQYF	TGTGCCAGCAGTTCTCAGGACGAGCAGTACTTC
TRBJ1-2	.	once	TRBV19	CASTRTEDYGYTF	TGTGCCAGTACCCGGACAGAAGACTATGGCTACACCTTC
TRBJ1-6	.	.	TRBV7-2	CASSVNGGNNSPLHF	TGTGCCAGCAGCGTGAATGGGGGGAACAATTCACCCCTCCACTTT
TRBJ2-7	TRBD1	.	TRBV7-8	CASSLGVRGQGYEQYF	TGTGCCAGCAGCTTAGGGGTTAGGGGACAGGGCTACGAGCAGTACTTC
TRBJ2-7	.	.	TRBV18	CASSPRVTEPTYEQYF	TGTGCCAGCTCACCGCGCGTGACAGAGCCGACCTACGAGCAGTACTTC
TRBJ1-5	.	.	TRBV12-3/TRBV12-4	CASSYRAPQHF	TGTGCCAGCAGTTACAGGGCGCCCCAGCATTTT